The next 23 T cell receptor beta chains were all read from a single sample in a study of T cell repertoires in cytomegalovirus infection. Using its own MiXCR run on the reads, TCRdb lists one record per CDR3 protein. This repertoire shows 450,000 to 600,000 distinct CDR3 sequences, around 11% found once; its top ten account for roughly 10%. Sequencing was done on a sample of PBMCs. The origin of the receptors is a human donor in good health (CMV status not recorded). Some clones in this sample may be carry-over from other donors' samples.

There are many counts of this clonotype. This rearrangement joins TRBV20-1 to TRBJ2-3; 8 bases are shared with TRBD2. The CDR3 is 15 amino acids. Losses at the gene ends were 5 bases for V and 2 bases for J; bases not matched to a gene: 9. Germline V gene lookup returns CDR1 DFQATT and CDR2 SNEGSKA (reference sequence). The CDR3: CSADGAGANTDTQYF. For the CDR3, the DNA is TGCAGTGCTGACGGAGCGGGAGCTAACACAGATACGCAGTATTTT.

The sample holds a few counts of this clonotype. The V call is TRBV27, the J call TRBJ1-5; the match to TRBD1 covers 9 bases. CDR1 MNHEY and CDR2 SMNVEV come from the germline V gene (reference sequence). Losses at the gene ends were 4 bases for V and 2 bases for J; bases not matched to a gene: 9. This CDR3 has 17 amino acids. In DNA, the CDR3 is TGTGCCAGCAGTTCCGGACAGGGGCGTTTAGGCAATCAGCCCCAGCATTTT. Protein: CASSSGQGRLGNQPQHF.

The sample holds a few counts of this clonotype. V is TRBV20-1 and J is TRBJ2-4; maybe TRBD2 (5 bases). From germline, CDR1 is DFQATT and CDR2 SNEGSKA (reference sequence). The CDR3 is made up of 16 amino acids. Trimming pared 6 bases from V and 1 base from J, leaving 19 bases between. The DNA of the CDR3 is TGCAGTGCCGTGGAGGAAGGTCTGTCGGCCAAAAACATTCAGTACTTC. Protein product: CSAVEEGLSAKNIQYF.

This rearrangement joins TRBV27 to TRBJ1-4, with a weak D call TRBD1 (6 bases). Germline CDR1 and CDR2: MNHEY and SMNVEV (reference sequence). The CDR3 is made up of 16 amino acids. The germline V and J ends were trimmed by 5 bases and 5 bases, with 18 bases remaining between them. DNA for the CDR3: TGTGCCAGCAGTAGAGGGACGGAGGGGGAAAATGAAAAACTGTTTTTT. Its translation is CASSRGTEGENEKLFF.

This clonotype was seen at least ten times. This chain uses TRBV11-2 with TRBJ1-5; weak D call: TRBD1 (5 bases). The V gene's germline CDR1 is SGHAT and CDR2 FQNNGV. This CDR3 comprises 15 residues. V was pared by 5 bases and J by 5 bases, with 16 bases between. CDR3 DNA: TGTGCCAGCAGCCCTGGGTGGGGGATGGATCAGCCCCAGCATTTT. This encodes CASSPGWGMDQPQHF.

The table lists this clonotype with a few counts. V usage is TRBV27 and J usage is TRBJ2-7; 7 bases fit TRBD2. CDR1 is MNHEY and CDR2 is SMNVEV in the germline V gene (reference sequence). The V segment lost 3 bases and the J segment 2 bases; nucleotides outside the gene matches: 4. CDR3 length: 14 residues. The DNA for the CDR3 is TGTGCCAGCAGTTTGACCGGGAGGCCCTACGAGCAGTACTTC. This translates into CASSLTGRPYEQYF.

This clonotype was seen ten or more times. The chain has TRBV5-8 and TRBJ2-7; TRBD2 aligns across 10 bases. This CDR3 has 16 residues. V trimming: 2 bases; J trimming: 6 bases; junction bases outside the gene matches: 11. Germline V gene sequence: CDR1 SGHTS, CDR2 YDEGEE. DNA of the CDR3: TGTGCCAGCAGCTTTAGCGGGGGGCTGGCGGGTCGCGAGCAGTACTTC. It codes for CASSFSGGLAGREQYF.

The sample holds many counts of this clonotype. The rearrangement uses TRBV11-2 and TRBJ1-1; TRBD1 matches 9 bases. CDR1 and CDR2 (germline): SGHAT, FQNNGV. The CDR3 runs to 14 residues. J was trimmed by 4 bases and V by 3 bases; bases with no gene match: 3. In DNA, the CDR3 is TGTGCCAGCAGCTTCGGGACAGGGTTCACTGAAGCTTTCTTT. Translated, it gives CASSFGTGFTEAFF.

The table lists this clonotype with many counts. The chain uses TRBV4-1 and TRBJ2-1; TRBD2 matches at 8 bases. The V gene end was trimmed by 2 bases and the J gene end by 6 bases; junction bases not matched to a gene: 9. This CDR3 has 16 amino acids. Germline CDR1 and CDR2: MGHRA and YSYEKL. CDR3 residues: CASSQSGSGSPNEQFF. In nucleotides, the CDR3 is TGCGCCAGCAGCCAATCGGGGAGCGGGAGTCCCAATGAGCAGTTCTTC.

The V gene is TRBV29-1, the J gene TRBJ1-2, with TRBD1 matching 11 bases. Germline V lookup: CDR1 SQVTM, CDR2 ANQGSEA. The V gene end was trimmed by 8 bases and the J gene end by 1 base; junction bases not matched to a gene: 12. This CDR3 spans 16 amino acids. In nucleotides, the CDR3 is TGCAGCTTGATCCAGGCGGGGACAGGGGGTAACTATGGCTACACCTTC. This translates into CSLIQAGTGGNYGYTF.

The chain has TRBV7-9 and TRBJ2-1; D is ambiguous. Trimming removed 2 bases at V and 4 bases at J, with 9 bases between. The CDR3 is 14 amino acids. CDR1 SEHNR and CDR2 FQNEAQ come from the germline V gene (reference sequence). In nucleotides, the CDR3 is TGTGCCAGCAGCTTACGAGACGGGTACAATGAGCAGTTCTTC. It yields the protein CASSLRDGYNEQFF.

To note about this clonotype: The junction and the germline gene differ at one end; a read error may be behind it. J is TRBJ2-5 and V is TRBV18; D is possibly TRBD2 (5 bases). Germline V lookup: CDR1 KGHSH, CDR2 LQKENI. This CDR3 has 14 residues. CDR3 loop: CACSPPGNQETQYF. The CDR3 DNA reads as TGTGCCTGCTCACCACCGGGGAACCAAGAGACCCAGTACTTC.

V usage is TRBV20-1 and J usage is TRBJ2-1; 11 bases are a match to TRBD2. Trimming removed 6 bases from V and 9 bases from J; junction bases left unmatched: 10. Germline V gene data show CDR1 as DFQATT and CDR2 as SNEGSKA (reference sequence). This CDR3 region has 14 residues. As DNA, the CDR3 is TGCAGTGCCCACCTAGCGGGAGGTGGTTCTGAGCAGTTCTTC. This translates into CSAHLAGGGSEQFF.

The table lists this clonotype with many counts. The chain couples TRBV6-6 to TRBJ2-1; D not resolved. V was trimmed by 2 bases and J by 3 bases, leaving 14 bases between them. Germline V gene data show CDR1 as MNHNY and CDR2 as SVGAGI (reference sequence). The CDR3 loop spans 16 amino acids. The chain's CDR3 is CASSYRVGAFYNEQFF. CDR3 nucleotide sequence: TGTGCCAGCAGTTACAGGGTGGGCGCCTTCTACAATGAGCAGTTCTTC.

This clonotype was counted many times. The chain carries TRBV10-3 and TRBJ2-3; D gene unclear. From germline, CDR1 is ENHRY and CDR2 SYGVKD. V shed 3 bases and J shed 1 base, with 11 bases lying between them. The CDR3 spans 15 residues. CDR3 loop: CAISDIGLGTDTQYF. CDR3 coding DNA: TGTGCCATCAGTGATATAGGGCTAGGCACAGATACGCAGTATTTT.

A few counts support this clonotype. The CDR3: CATSVANNEQFF. The CDR3 nucleotides are TGTGCCACCAGTGTGGCGAACAATGAGCAGTTCTTC. The rearrangement links TRBV24-1 to TRBJ2-1; D gene unclear. Germline V gene lookup returns CDR1 KGHDR and CDR2 SFDVKD. The length of the CDR3 is 12 residues. Deletions cut 5 bases from V and 5 bases from J, with 6 bases between.

This clonotype has ten or more counts. The rearrangement uses TRBV7-2 and TRBJ1-5; TRBD1 is a possible D gene (6 bases). This CDR3 has 17 amino acids. The V gene's germline CDR1 is SGHTA and CDR2 FQGNSA. V shed 1 base and J shed 4 bases, with 17 bases lying between them. The CDR3 bases are TGTGCCAGCAGCTTAGAGGGGGGGCAACTGAGGAATCAGCCCCAGCATTTT. Amino acid sequence: CASSLEGGQLRNQPQHF. The variable domain in full, completed from reference TRBV7-2 and TRBJ1-5, reads GAGVSQSPSNKVTEKGKDVELRCDPISGHTALYWYRQSLGQGLEFLIYFQGNSAPDKSGLPSDRFSAERTGGSVSTLTIQRTQQEDSAVYLCASSLEGGQLRNQPQHFGDGTRLSIL.

The chain recombines TRBV6-8 with TRBJ2-7; D not certain. CDR3 length equals 14 residues. Trimming pared 2 bases from V and 2 bases from J, leaving 10 bases between. Germline V gene lookup returns CDR1 MNHGY and CDR2 SAAAGT. CDR3 residues: CASSYVQSTYEQYF. DNA for the CDR3: TGTGCCAGCAGTTACGTACAGAGCACCTACGAGCAGTACTTC.

Ten or more counts support this clonotype. The J gene is TRBJ2-4, the V gene TRBV5-6, with a possible D match to TRBD1 (7 bases). The ends were cut back, 1 base at V and 0 bases at J, with 14 bases in the middle. Germline CDR1 reads SGHDT; CDR2 reads YYEEEE. The CDR3 contains 17 residues. The CDR3 nucleotides read TGTGCCAGCAGCTTGATTTTCCAGGGGGGAGCCAAAAACATTCAGTACTTC. Its protein is CASSLIFQGGAKNIQYF.

This clonotype was recorded many times. This chain uses TRBV12-3 or TRBV12-4 with TRBJ2-5, with 8 bases matching TRBD2. This CDR3 comprises 14 residues. J gave up 5 bases and V 7 bases, and 9 bases lay outside the gene matches. The DNA of the CDR3 is TGTGCCAGCACCCCCGGCGGGGGGCTGGAGACCCAGTACTTC. Translated: CASTPGGGLETQYF.

J is TRBJ2-1 and V is TRBV13, with 10 bases matching TRBD2. The length of the CDR3 is 16 residues. Germline V gene sequence: CDR1 PRHDT, CDR2 FYEKMQ (reference sequence). Trimming cost V 4 bases and J 2 bases; bases outside gene matches: 5. In DNA, the CDR3 is TGTGCCAGCAGCTCTCCCAGCGGGGGGGCCTACAATGAGCAGTTCTTC. Its protein product is CASSSPSGGAYNEQFF.

This clonotype was found many times. The rearrangement joins TRBV19 to TRBJ1-2; 8 nucleotides agree with TRBD1. The ends lost 5 bases at V and 4 bases at J; junction bases unmatched: 9. Looked up from germline, CDR1 is LNHDA and CDR2 is SQIVND (reference sequence). The CDR3 has 15 amino acids. The CDR3 sequence is CASSAAGTGPYGYTF. For the CDR3, the DNA is TGTGCCAGTAGTGCAGCTGGGACAGGACCCTATGGCTACACCTTC.

This clonotype came up many times. The chain is built from TRBV3-1 and TRBJ2-4; a weak D match, TRBD1 (6 bases). CDR1 is LGHDT and CDR2 is YNNKEL in the germline V gene (reference sequence). V was clipped by 2 bases and J by 8 bases, with 13 bases between them. The CDR3 extends over 14 amino acids. CDR3 bases: TGTGCCAGCAGCCAAAAAGGGGGTGGAGACATTCAGTACTTC. Translation gives CASSQKGGGDIQYF.